A single sample is the source of the 15 T cell receptor beta chains below, sequenced in a study of blood T cell repertoires in COVID-19. Clones were sequenced by immunoSEQ multiplex PCR, and TCRdb holds only the in-frame ones, with some missing. The top ten hold roughly 0.84% of the sample, which has roughly 500,000 clones, 89% seen once. Sequencing used peripheral blood. The receptors were gathered from a man aged 18 to 29 with COVID-19, enrolled during active disease.

The J gene is TRBJ1-2, the V gene TRBV2, with D hard to call. The V end was cut by 6 bases, the J end by 8 bases, with 19 bases between. This CDR3 contains 14 residues. Per the germline V gene, CDR1 is SNHLY and CDR2 is FYNNEI. CDR3 in amino acids: CASRATTRLLGYTF. The CDR3 bases are TGTGCCAGCAGGGCAACGACGCGGCTCCTAGGCTACACCTTC.

V is TRBV5-1 and J is TRBJ1-1; possible D gene TRBD1, 5 bases. This CDR3 comprises 15 residues. Trimming removed 3 bases from V and 2 bases from J, with 14 bases in between. Germline-derived CDR1 and CDR2 are SGHRS and YFSETQ. The CDR3 DNA reads as TGCGCCAGCAGCTCGGGGGGACTCCTTAACACTGAAGCTTTCTTT. It codes for CASSSGGLLNTEAFF.

This rearrangement joins TRBV7-9 to TRBJ2-3; D remains unclear. The CDR3 contains 12 residues. Trimming cost V 3 bases and J 4 bases, with 5 bases left between them. Germline loops: CDR1 SEHNR, CDR2 FQNEAQ (reference sequence). The CDR3 nucleotides read TGTGCCAGCAGCTTCCCCTCAGATACGCAGTATTTT. The encoded protein is CASSFPSDTQYF.

The chain links TRBV28 to TRBJ2-7; 7 bases are shared with TRBD1. Germline values: CDR1 MDHEN, CDR2 SYDVKM. CDR3 size: 12 residues. V gave up 6 bases and J gave up 5 bases; unmatched junction bases: 4. CDR3 bases: TGTGCCAGCAGGGGACAGTTGAACGAGCAGTACTTC. Encoded protein: CASRGQLNEQYF. Using reference TRBV28 and TRBJ2-7 for the parts outside the CDR3, the full variable domain is DVKVTQSSRYLVKRTGEKVFLECVQDMDHENMFWYRQDPGLGLRLIYFSYDVKMKEKGDIPEGYSVSREKKERFSLILESASTNQTSMYLCASRGQLNEQYFGPGTRLTVT.

This clone came up once. J is TRBJ1-1 and V is TRBV21-1; the table's D call, TRBD1, was not checked against the DNA. TRBV21-1 is listed as a pseudogene. This CDR3 spans 15 amino acids. CDR3 residues: CASHTGQGARSEAFF. In DNA, the CDR3 is TGTGCCAGCCACACAGGACAGGGCGCGAGGTCTGAAGCTTTCTTT.

The chain recombines TRBV5-5 with TRBJ2-2; D is unclear. Germline V lookup: CDR1 SGHKS, CDR2 YYEKEE (reference sequence). Trimming took 3 bases from V and 2 from J, leaving 8 bases between them. This CDR3 region has 14 residues. This chain's CDR3 is CASSSLLNTGELFF. The DNA of the CDR3 is TGTGCCAGCAGCTCCTTACTAAACACCGGGGAGCTGTTTTTT.

This clone has just one count. The V call is TRBV6-1, the J call TRBJ1-5, with a tentative D call TRBD1 (5 bases). Germline lookup yields CDR1 MNHNS and CDR2 SASEGT. V lost 0 bases to trimming and J lost 1 base, with 16 bases between them. The CDR3 is made up of 18 amino acids. The DNA of the CDR3 is TGTGCCAGCAGTGAAGCCTTATGGGGTAAGGGGAGCAATCAGCCCCAGCATTTT. It is translated as CASSEALWGKGSNQPQHF.

J is TRBJ2-3 and V is TRBV2, with D possibly being TRBD2 (5 bases). Germline V CDR1 and CDR2: SNHLY, FYNNEI. Trimming stripped 7 bases from V and 1 base from J, with 12 bases between. This CDR3 has 14 residues. The CDR3 nucleotides are TGTGCCAGCAACGGAGGAATAGGCACAGATACGCAGTATTTT. Protein product: CASNGGIGTDTQYF.

The genes are TRBV2 and TRBJ2-5; 8 nucleotides align to TRBD2. Per the germline V gene, CDR1 is SNHLY and CDR2 is FYNNEI. With V trimmed by 7 bases and J by 4 bases, 11 bases remained unmatched. This CDR3 has 15 amino acids. CDR3 in amino acids: CASTTTGLEAETQYF. In DNA form, the CDR3 reads TGTGCCAGCACCACGACGGGACTAGAGGCAGAGACCCAGTACTTC.

This chain's CDR3 is CASSSGQGASTEAFF. The CDR3 region has the DNA TGTGCCAGCAGCTCGGGACAGGGGGCGAGCACTGAAGCTTTCTTT. J is TRBJ1-1 and V is TRBV7-9, with 12 nucleotides matching TRBD1. V lost 4 bases to trimming and J lost 4 bases; unmatched junction nucleotides: 4. This CDR3 has 15 amino acids. CDR1 and CDR2 (germline): SEHNR, FQNEAQ (reference sequence). The full variable domain, its missing parts supplied by reference TRBV7-9 and TRBJ1-1, is DTGVSQNPRHKITKRGQNVTFRCDPISEHNRLYWYRQTLGQGPEFLTYFQNEAQLEKSRLLSDRFSAERPKGSFSTLEIQRTEQGDSAMYLCASSSGQGASTEAFFGQGTRLTVV.

This clone came up a few times. The CDR3 DNA is TGTGCCAGCAGCTTGACAGGGTTCGGAAACACCATATATTTT. Encoded protein: CASSLTGFGNTIYF. V usage is TRBV5-4 and J usage is TRBJ1-3, with a weak D call TRBD1 (6 bases). The CDR3 sequence is 14 residues long. V dropped 1 base and J dropped 4 bases, with 9 bases sitting between them. The V gene's germline CDR1 is SGHNT and CDR2 YYREEE (reference sequence).

This chain links TRBV5-4 with TRBJ2-2; 11 bases agree with TRBD1. The V and J ends lost 0 bases and 7 bases, in that order; junction bases with no gene match: 2. Germline lookup yields CDR1 SGHNT and CDR2 YYREEE (reference sequence). CDR3 length: 15 residues. Here the CDR3 reads CASSLAGTGGGELFF. As DNA, the CDR3 is TGTGCCAGCAGCTTGGCCGGGACAGGGGGCGGGGAGCTGTTTTTT.

The V gene is TRBV2, the J gene TRBJ2-1; TRBD2 matches at 9 bases. CDR1 and CDR2 (germline): SNHLY, FYNNEI. The CDR3 spans 15 residues. Trimming took 6 bases from V and 4 from J; bases not matched to a gene: 7. This CDR3 reads CASRELAGPYNEQFF. CDR3 nucleotide sequence: TGTGCCAGCAGGGAGCTAGCGGGGCCATACAATGAGCAGTTCTTC.

This clone was counted a single time. This rearrangement joins TRBV4-1 to TRBJ2-7; 10 bases agree with TRBD1. The CDR3 contains 16 residues. Germline V CDR1 and CDR2: MGHRA, YSYEKL. V was clipped by 1 base and J by 3 bases; unmatched bases: 6. CDR3 sequence reads: CASSQVLRDRGYEQYF. The CDR3, as DNA: TGCGCCAGCAGCCAAGTCCTCCGGGACAGGGGCTACGAGCAGTACTTC.

The genes are TRBV9 and TRBJ2-1, with TRBD1 identical over 10 bases. Germline V gene sequence: CDR1 SGDLS, CDR2 YYNGEE. The CDR3 covers 15 residues. The junction had 4 bases not matched to a gene; V was cut back by 3 bases and J by 4 bases. CDR3 DNA sequence: TGTGCCAGCAGCGAGGGACAGGGGCTTTACAATGAGCAGTTCTTC. It translates to CASSEGQGLYNEQFF.